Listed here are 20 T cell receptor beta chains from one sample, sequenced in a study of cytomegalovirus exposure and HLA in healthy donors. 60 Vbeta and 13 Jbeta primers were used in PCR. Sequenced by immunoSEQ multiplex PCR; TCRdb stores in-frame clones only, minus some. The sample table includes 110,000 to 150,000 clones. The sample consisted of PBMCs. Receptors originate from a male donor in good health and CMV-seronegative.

This CDR3 reads CAWSVDREQFF. CDR3 bases: TGTGCCTGGAGTGTTGACAGAGAGCAGTTCTTC. The chain couples TRBV30 to TRBJ2-1, with D possibly matching TRBD1 (5 bases). The V end was cut by 0 bases, the J end by 10 bases, with 7 bases between. The CDR3 length is 11 residues. Germline V gene data show CDR1 as GTSNPN and CDR2 as SVGIG (reference sequence).

This chain's CDR3 is CASSGGQGREKLFF. In DNA, the CDR3 is TGTGCCAGCAGCGGAGGACAGGGGAGGGAAAAACTGTTTTTT. The rearrangement links TRBV9 to TRBJ1-4; 9 bases fit TRBD1. Germline V gene data show CDR1 as SGDLS and CDR2 as YYNGEE. V shed 3 bases and J 8 bases; nucleotides not matched to a gene: 5. The CDR3 has 14 residues.

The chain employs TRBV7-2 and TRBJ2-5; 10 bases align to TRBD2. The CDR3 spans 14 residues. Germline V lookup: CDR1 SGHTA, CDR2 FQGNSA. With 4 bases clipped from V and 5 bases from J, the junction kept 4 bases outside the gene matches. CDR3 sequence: CASSSAGGRETQYF. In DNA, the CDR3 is TGTGCCAGCAGCTCAGCGGGGGGGAGGGAGACCCAGTACTTC.

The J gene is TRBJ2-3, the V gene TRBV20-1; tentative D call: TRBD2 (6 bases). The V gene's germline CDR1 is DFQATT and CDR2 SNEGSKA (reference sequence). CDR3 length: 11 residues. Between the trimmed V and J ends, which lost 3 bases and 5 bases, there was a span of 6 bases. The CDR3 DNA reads TGCAGTGCTAGGGGGGGAGATACGCAGTATTTT. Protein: CSARGGDTQYF.

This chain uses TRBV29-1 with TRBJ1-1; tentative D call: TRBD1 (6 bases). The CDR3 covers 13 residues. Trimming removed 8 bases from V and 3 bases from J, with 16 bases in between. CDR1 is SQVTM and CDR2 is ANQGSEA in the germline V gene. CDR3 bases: TGCAGCCCCACGAGGGGGATAGACACTGAAGCTTTCTTT. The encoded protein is CSPTRGIDTEAFF.

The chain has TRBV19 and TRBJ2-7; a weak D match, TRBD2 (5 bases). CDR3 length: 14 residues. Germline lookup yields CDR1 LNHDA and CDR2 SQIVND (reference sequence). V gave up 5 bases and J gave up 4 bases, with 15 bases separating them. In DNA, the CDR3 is TGTGCCAGTAGTTTAGGGCTCGGGGAATACGAGCAGTACTTC. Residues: CASSLGLGEYEQYF. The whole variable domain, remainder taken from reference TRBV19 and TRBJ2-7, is DGGITQSPKYLFRKEGQNVTLSCEQNLNHDAMYWYRQDPGQGLRLIYYSQIVNDFQKGDIAEGYSVSREKKESFPLTVTSAQKNPTAFYLCASSLGLGEYEQYFGPGTRLTVT.

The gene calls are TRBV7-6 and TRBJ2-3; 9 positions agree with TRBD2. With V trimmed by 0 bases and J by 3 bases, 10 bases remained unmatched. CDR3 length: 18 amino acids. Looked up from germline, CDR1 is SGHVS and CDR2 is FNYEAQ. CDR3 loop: CASSLAWSSGGSTDTQYF. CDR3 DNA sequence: TGTGCCAGCAGCTTAGCGTGGTCCAGCGGGGGGTCAACAGATACGCAGTATTTT.

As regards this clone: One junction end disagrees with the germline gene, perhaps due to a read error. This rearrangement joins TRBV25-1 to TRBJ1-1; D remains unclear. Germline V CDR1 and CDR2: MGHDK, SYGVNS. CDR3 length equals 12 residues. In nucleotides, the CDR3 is TGTGCCAGCAGTGAAAACGGGATAGGGCAAGGCTTT. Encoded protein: CASSENGIGQGF.

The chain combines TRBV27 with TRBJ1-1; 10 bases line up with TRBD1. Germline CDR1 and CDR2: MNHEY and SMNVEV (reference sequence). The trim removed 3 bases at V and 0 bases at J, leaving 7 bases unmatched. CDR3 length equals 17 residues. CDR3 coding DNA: TGTGCCAGCAGTTTCCGACAGGGGGCACCTCTGAACACTGAAGCTTTCTTT. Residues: CASSFRQGAPLNTEAFF.

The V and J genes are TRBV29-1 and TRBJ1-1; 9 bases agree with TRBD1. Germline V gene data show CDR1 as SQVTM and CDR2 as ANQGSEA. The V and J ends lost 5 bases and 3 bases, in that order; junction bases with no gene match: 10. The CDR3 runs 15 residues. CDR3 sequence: CSVRQGDLLDTEAFF. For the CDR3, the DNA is TGCAGCGTTCGACAGGGGGATTTATTGGACACTGAAGCTTTCTTT.

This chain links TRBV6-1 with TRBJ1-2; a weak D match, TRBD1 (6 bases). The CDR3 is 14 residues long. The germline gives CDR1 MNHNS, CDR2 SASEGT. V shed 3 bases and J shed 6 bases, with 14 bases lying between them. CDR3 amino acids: CASSERLQGDGYTF. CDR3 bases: TGTGCCAGCAGTGAGCGCCTACAGGGTGATGGCTACACCTTC.

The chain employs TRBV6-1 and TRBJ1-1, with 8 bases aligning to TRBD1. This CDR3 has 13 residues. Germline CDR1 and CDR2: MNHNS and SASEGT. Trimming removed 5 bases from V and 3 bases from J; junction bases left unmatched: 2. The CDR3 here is CASSLTGDTEAFF. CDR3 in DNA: TGTGCCAGCAGTTTGACAGGGGACACTGAAGCTTTCTTT.

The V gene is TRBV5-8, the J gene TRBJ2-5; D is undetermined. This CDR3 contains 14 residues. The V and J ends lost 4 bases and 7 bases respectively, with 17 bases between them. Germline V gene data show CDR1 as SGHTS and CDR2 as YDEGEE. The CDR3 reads CASSEEMAEGTQYF. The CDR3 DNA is TGTGCCAGCAGCGAAGAGATGGCGGAAGGGACCCAGTACTTC.

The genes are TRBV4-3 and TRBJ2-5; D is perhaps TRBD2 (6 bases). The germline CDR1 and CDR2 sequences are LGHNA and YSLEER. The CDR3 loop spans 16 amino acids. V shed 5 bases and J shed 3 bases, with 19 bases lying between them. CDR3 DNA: TGCGCCAGCAGCGGAAGATCCGGGGGTGGGGAAGAGACCCAGTACTTC. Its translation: CASSGRSGGGEETQYF.

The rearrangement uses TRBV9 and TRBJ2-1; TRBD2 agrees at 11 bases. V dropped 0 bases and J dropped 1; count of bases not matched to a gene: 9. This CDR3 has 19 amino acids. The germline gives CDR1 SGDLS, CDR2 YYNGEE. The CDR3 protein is CASSVGSSGRIGSYNEQFF. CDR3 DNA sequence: TGTGCCAGCAGCGTAGGGTCTAGCGGGAGGATTGGATCCTACAATGAGCAGTTCTTC.

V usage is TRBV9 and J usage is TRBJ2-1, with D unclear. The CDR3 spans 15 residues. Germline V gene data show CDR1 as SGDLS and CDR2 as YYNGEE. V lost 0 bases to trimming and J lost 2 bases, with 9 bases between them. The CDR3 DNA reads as TGTGCCAGCAGCGTAGCGGCTAGTACCTACAATGAGCAGTTCTTC. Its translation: CASSVAASTYNEQFF.

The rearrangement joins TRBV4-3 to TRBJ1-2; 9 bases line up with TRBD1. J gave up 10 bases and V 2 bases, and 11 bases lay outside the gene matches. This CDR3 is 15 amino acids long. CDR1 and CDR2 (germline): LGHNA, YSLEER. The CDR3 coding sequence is TGCGCCAGCAGCCAATATGCGGGACAGGGAGGATTCTACACCTTC. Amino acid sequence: CASSQYAGQGGFYTF.

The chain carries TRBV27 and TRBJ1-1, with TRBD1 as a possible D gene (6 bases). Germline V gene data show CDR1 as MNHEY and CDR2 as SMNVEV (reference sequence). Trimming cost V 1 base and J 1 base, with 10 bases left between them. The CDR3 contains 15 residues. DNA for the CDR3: TGTGCCAGCAGTTTATGGCCGGGACAGAACACTGAAGCTTTCTTT. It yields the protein CASSLWPGQNTEAFF.

CDR3 loop: CAWSGAGGDLYEQYF. In nucleotides, the CDR3 is TGTGCCTGGAGCGGAGCGGGAGGAGACCTATACGAGCAGTACTTC. The chain has TRBV30 and TRBJ2-5; 9 bases agree with TRBD2. The DNA end is more similar to TRBJ2-7, so the J call may be wrong. Germline CDR1 and CDR2: GTSNPN and SVGIG (reference sequence). The length of the CDR3 is 15 residues.

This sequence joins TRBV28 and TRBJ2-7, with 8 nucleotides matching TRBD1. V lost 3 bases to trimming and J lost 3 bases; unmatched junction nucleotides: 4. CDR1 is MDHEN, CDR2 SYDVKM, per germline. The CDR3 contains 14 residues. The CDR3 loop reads CASSLADRGYEQYF. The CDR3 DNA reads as TGTGCCAGCAGTTTGGCCGACAGGGGCTACGAGCAGTACTTC.